A selection of T cell receptor beta chains follows, all from one sample in a study of memory B cells and T cells in multiple sclerosis. Produced via immunoSEQ multiplex PCR; TCRdb's table is partial and in-frame only. The sample holds over 550 clones, around 86% seen once. The sample was brain tissue. The receptors originated from a human donor with multiple sclerosis. CDR3s include the opening cysteine and the closing phenylalanine or tryptophan. A D gene is named only where the DNA matches it firmly. Rows give clone size only sometimes, using once, few, many, or a class for an expanded clone.

-	TRBV28	TRBJ2-3	-	TGTGCCAGCAGTCCTGGGGAGGGGGGGCGGGATACGCAGTATTTT	CASSPGEGGRDTQYF
-	TRBV2	TRBJ2-1	TRBD1	TGTGCCAGCAAGGGAGGGACAGGGATATACAATGAGCAGTTCTTC	CASKGGTGIYNEQFF
once	TRBV5-5	TRBJ2-2	TRBD2	TGTGCCAGCAGCGGACTAGCGAACACCGGGGAGCTGTTTTTT	CASSGLANTGELFF
-	TRBV6-6	TRBJ2-7	-	TGTGCCAGCAGCTCACTAGCCTACGAGCAGTACTTC	CASSSLAYEQYF
-	TRBV6-1	TRBJ1-6	TRBD1	TGTGCCAGCAGTGCCCGGACAGGCTCACCCCTCCACTTT	CASSARTGSPLHF
-	TRBV7-8	TRBJ1-4	-	TGTGCCAGCAGCTCCTTTGTCGACTATCGAAAACTGTTTTTT	CASSSFVDYRKLFF
-	TRBV5-1	TRBJ2-3	-	TGCGCCAGCAGCCGGGGGCAGAACACAGATACGCAGTATTTT	CASSRGQNTDTQYF
-	TRBV19	TRBJ2-7	-	TGTGCCAGTAGTATGGGACTTGGCTCCTACGAGCAGTACTTC	CASSMGLGSYEQYF
-	TRBV5-1	TRBJ1-2	TRBD1	TGCGCCAGCAGCACATATGGGACAGCCAACTATGGCTACACCTTC	CASSTYGTANYGYTF
-	TRBV11-2	TRBJ1-4	-	TGTGCCAGCAGCCCGGTCATAAGGTCAACTAATGAAAAACTGTTTTTT	CASSPVIRSTNEKLFF
-	TRBV5-1	TRBJ2-7	-	TGCGCCAGCAGCTTGGAAGGTAGGGGGTACGAGCAGTACTTC	CASSLEGRGYEQYF
-	TRBV6-5	TRBJ1-2	-	TGTGCCAGCAGTCGGGACGGAGCTGCAGGCTACACCTTC	CASSRDGAAGYTF